This TCR beta chain originates from a study of molecular identifiers for immune sequencing clone quantification. This clonotype was counted between two and nine times. V was clipped by 2 bases and J by 1 base, with 9 bases between them. CDR1 and CDR2 (germline): SGHDT, YYEEEE. This CDR3 comprises 14 residues. TCRdb recomputed calls from the PCR reads with MiXCR, one row per CDR3 protein. The sample carries some 100,000 distinct CDR3 sequences, roughly 34% recorded once. This chain links TRBV5-6 with TRBJ1-1; D unresolved. The sequencing sample was made of naive CD8+ T cells from blood, with Jurkat cell RNA spiked in. Subset described: FACS-sorted CD8+CD4-CCR7+CD45RA+ naive T cells. This clonotype was sampled from a human donor in good health. Some libraries in this study had Jurkat cell RNA spiked in. CDR3 DNA sequence: TGTGCCAGCAGCTTCGGGCAGAGGAACACTGAAGCTTTCTTT. Protein: CASSFGQRNTEAFF.